This T cell receptor beta chain was recorded in a study of cytomegalovirus exposure and HLA in healthy donors. Study-wide results and caveats: Most likely, a cluster of highly shared sequence variants arose as a sequencing artifact.

Notes on this clone: Its antigen is currently unknown.

The V gene lost 1 base and the J gene lost 7 bases, with 19 bases spanning the gap. The CDR3 has 16 amino acids. Per germline, CDR1 MNHEY and CDR2 SMNVEV (reference sequence). PCR involved 60 Vbeta and 13 Jbeta primers. Measured with immunoSEQ multiplex PCR; TCRdb has only the in-frame clones, and not every one. There are about 160,000 clones in the sample; approximately 85% occur only once, and approximately 0.87% lies in the top ten. Sequencing used PBMCs. The source is a girl aged 2-10 years in good health and CMV-seropositive. This chain uses TRBV27 with TRBJ1-1, with D perhaps matching TRBD1 (6 bases). The CDR3 loop is CASSLLGAGGLVEAFF. In DNA, the CDR3 is TGTGCCAGCAGTTTATTGGGGGCGGGGGGCCTTGTTGAAGCTTTCTTT.